This TCR beta chain is from a study of blood T cell repertoires in COVID-19 (dated by TCRdb to 2019 to 2021). General notes on the study: Collaborator samples came from the United States, Italy and Spain and covered acute and convalescent phases of COVID-19. HLA class I and class II types, where available, came from metadata supplied by the sample provider rather than from assay-based typing. A freely available public database, intended as a resource for researchers studying the immune response to SARS-CoV-2, is where the repertoires were released. A de-identified subject ID, COVID-19 status, age in years and sex were almost always included in the sample metadata. The samples were drawn from the first 160 participants of the ongoing ImmuneRACE study and from roughly 1,300 subjects provided by 6 global collaborators. The prospective study material was composed of cDNA or gDNA derived from T cells, B-cell-depleted T cells, or PBMCs. The dataset comprised deeply sampled blood TCRbeta repertoires from subjects exposed to, actively infected with, or recovered from COVID-19.

One collaborating source in Seattle enrolled patients during active infection and followed them longitudinally through the course of disease. Collaborating institutions collected whole blood in K2EDTA tubes following their own protocols. For TCRbeta analysis, collaborators shipped samples in one of three forms: frozen whole blood, isolated PBMCs, or DNA extracted from either of those sample types. V loses 3 bases, J loses 7 bases, and the germline ends lie 7 bases apart. Measured from the cysteine to the phenylalanine, the CDR3 is 11 residues long. The only DNA kept is the CDR3, 33 bases in frame from the first base. TCRbeta CDR3 regions were amplified from genomic DNA using the immunoSEQ Assay, a bias-controlled multiplex PCR. Per the source publication's procedure: The number of nucleated cells in each sample was estimated from the amplification of reference gene primers within the assay. To quantify the absolute abundance of each unique TCRbeta CDR3 rearrangement, sequence reads were collapsed and filtered. Productive Simpson clonality was computed per sample as the square root of Simpson's diversity index over productive rearrangements. Sourced from immuneACCESS, this table was stored by TCRdb with only in-frame sequences that have V and J called. A share of the clones is absent; for the studies checked, an unresolved V gene accounts for under half, and the remainder has no known explanation. Clonal size and the V and J genes are those of that table, whereas D and trimming came from the DNA. Here the sample has around 310,000 clones; 90% occur a single time. In total, the top ten clones hold under 1.1% of the sample.

A remark on this clone: The antigen this receptor binds is unknown. No much larger clone exists at a distance of one base, and base qualities are not known.

Paper-wide results and their limitations: The quantity of clinical and demographic metadata differed by source and by participant and was supplied without curation.

Sequenced input: peripheral blood. The clonotype was recovered from a woman in her thirties or forties with COVID-19, enrolled during active disease. The receptor chain draws on TRBV12-3 or TRBV12-4 and TRBJ2-7, with no reliable assignment of the D segment. CDR3 loop: CASSLVEEQYF. DNA sequence: TGTGCCAGCAGTTTGGTAGAAGAGCAGTACTTC.